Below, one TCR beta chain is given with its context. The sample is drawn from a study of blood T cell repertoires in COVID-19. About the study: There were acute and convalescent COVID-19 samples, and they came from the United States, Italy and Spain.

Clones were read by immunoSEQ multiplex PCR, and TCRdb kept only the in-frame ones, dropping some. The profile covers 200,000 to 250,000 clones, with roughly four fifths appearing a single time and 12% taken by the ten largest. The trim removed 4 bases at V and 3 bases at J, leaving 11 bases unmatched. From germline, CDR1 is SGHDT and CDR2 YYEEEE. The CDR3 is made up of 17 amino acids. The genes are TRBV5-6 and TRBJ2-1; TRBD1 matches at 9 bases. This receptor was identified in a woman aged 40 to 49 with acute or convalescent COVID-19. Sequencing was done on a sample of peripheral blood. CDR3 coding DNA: TGTGCCAGCAGCGGATTAACTCGGACAGGGGTCTACAATGAGCAGTTCTTC. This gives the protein CASSGLTRTGVYNEQFF. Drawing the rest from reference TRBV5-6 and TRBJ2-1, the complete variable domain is DAGVTQSPTHLIKTRGQQVTLRCSPKSGHDTVSWYQQALGQGPQFIFQYYEEEERQRGNFPDRFSGHQFPNYSSELNVNALLLGDSALYLCASSGLTRTGVYNEQFFGPGTRLTVL.